A selection of T cell receptor beta chains follows, all from one sample in a study of cytomegalovirus exposure and HLA in healthy donors. This table comes from immunoSEQ multiplex PCR, and its TCRdb copy is limited to in-frame clones, with some not included. The sample gives hundreds of thousands of clones, about 80% of which show up once; 0.58% is in the top ten. The source material was PBMCs. The receptors stem from a middle-aged woman in good health and CMV-seronegative. Each CDR3 is given with its conserved first and last residue. D genes are given only for firm matches. Expanded clones get a size class; other rows say once, few or many, or leave the size out.

-	TRBV13	TRBJ1-1	-	TGTGCCAGCAGCTTATTTGGGGTGGGGGGAAACCCTGAAGCTTTCTTT	CASSLFGVGGNPEAFF
TRBD1	TRBV7-3	TRBJ1-3	-	TGTGCCAGCAGCACAGGGGTCTCTGGAAACACCATATATTTT	CASSTGVSGNTIYF
TRBD1	TRBV5-8	TRBJ1-5	-	TGTGCCAGCAGCACCCGGGACAGGGACTATCAGCCCCAGCATTTT	CASSTRDRDYQPQHF
-	TRBV5-4	TRBJ1-6	-	TGTGCCAGCAGCTTGAAGGACAGAAATTCACCCCTCCACTTT	CASSLKDRNSPLHF
TRBD1	TRBV5-1	TRBJ1-1	-	TGCGCCAGCAGCCTAGTTCAGGGGGTGAACACTGAAGCTTTCTTT	CASSLVQGVNTEAFF
TRBD1	TRBV9	TRBJ2-3	-	TGTGCCAGCAGCCGCCAAACAGGGGCAGATACGCAGTATTTT	CASSRQTGADTQYF
TRBD1	TRBV12-5	TRBJ1-1	-	TGTGCTAGTGGTCCCTACAGGGGAGGGAACACTGAAGCTTTCTTT	CASGPYRGGNTEAFF
TRBD2	TRBV11-3	TRBJ2-7	once	TGTGCCAGCAGCAACCTGCCTAGCGGGGGGAACCACTACGAGCAGTACTTC	CASSNLPSGGNHYEQYF
-	TRBV11-2	TRBJ1-4	-	TGTGCCAGCAGCTGGAAGGGGGGGGGTGAAAAACTGTTTTTT	CASSWKGGGEKLFF
TRBD2	TRBV7-9	TRBJ2-1	-	TGTGCCAGCAGCTATACCATTAGCGGGATTAGCATTGAGCAGTTCTTC	CASSYTISGISIEQFF
-	TRBV6-6	TRBJ2-7	-	TGTGCCAGCAGTTCCGCGCACGAGCAGTACTTC	CASSSAHEQYF
TRBD1	TRBV6-5	TRBJ1-1	-	TGTGCCAGCAGTCGGACAGGGGCGAGCACTGAAGCTTTCTTT	CASSRTGASTEAFF
-	TRBV5-6	TRBJ1-6	-	TGTGCCAGCAGCTTGGAGGAGGCCCCGGGGTCACCCCTCCACTTT	CASSLEEAPGSPLHF
TRBD1	TRBV19	TRBJ2-1	-	TGTGCCAGTAAGATCGGGACAGGGGCCAATGAGCAGTTCTTC	CASKIGTGANEQFF
-	TRBV19	TRBJ1-5	-	TGTGCCACCAGCGGTGGAAGCAATCAGCCCCAGCATTTT	CATSGGSNQPQHF
-	TRBV6-5	TRBJ1-1	-	TGTGCCAGCAGTTATTTCGGGGAAGAAGCTTTCTTT	CASSYFGEEAFF
TRBD1	TRBV19	TRBJ1-6	few	TGTGCCAGTACCGTAGGGGACAGCAGGTCACCCCTCCACTTT	CASTVGDSRSPLHF
-	TRBV6-5	TRBJ1-1	-	TGTGCCAGCAGTGAAACGACAGGAAACACTGAAGCTTTCTTT	CASSETTGNTEAFF
-	TRBV5-6	TRBJ1-3	few	TGTGCCAGCAGCAGGGGGAGCTCTGGAAACACCATATATTTT	CASSRGSSGNTIYF
-	TRBV5-8	TRBJ2-3	-	TGTGCCAGCAGCTTCCTTTTCCCTAGCACAGATACGCAGTATTTT	CASSFLFPSTDTQYF
TRBD2	TRBV6-1	TRBJ2-2	-	TGTGCCAGCAGTGATCCGGGACTAGCGGGGGGGTACACCGGGGAGCTGTTTTTT	CASSDPGLAGGYTGELFF
-	TRBV5-8	TRBJ2-7	-	TGTGCCAGCACCTCGTCCGTCTACGAGCAGTACTTC	CASTSSVYEQYF
TRBD1	TRBV25-1	TRBJ1-1	-	TGTGCCAGCAGTGAATATCAGGGGGCGAACACTGAAGCTTTCTTT	CASSEYQGANTEAFF
-	TRBV9	TRBJ1-1	-	TGTGCCAGCAGCGCTACAGGGTCCAACACTGAAGCTTTCTTT	CASSATGSNTEAFF
-	TRBV6-5	TRBJ1-6	-	TGTGCCAGCAGTAAGGGGCAGGGGAATTCACCCCTCCACTTT	CASSKGQGNSPLHF
TRBD2	TRBV7-6	TRBJ2-3	-	TGTGCCAGCAGCTTAGGGACTAGCGGGGGAACAGATACGCAGTATTTT	CASSLGTSGGTDTQYF
TRBD1	TRBV15	TRBJ1-5	-	TGTGCCACCAGCAGAGTAGTTACCGACAGGGGGGATCAGCCCCAGCATTTT	CATSRVVTDRGDQPQHF
-	TRBV19	TRBJ1-1	once	TGTGCCAGTAGTCTGTCTGGTCGGGGCACTGAAGCTTTCTTT	CASSLSGRGTEAFF
-	TRBV6-1	TRBJ2-7	-	TGTGCCAGCAGTAAGAGGGCCTTAGACTCCTACGAGCAGTACTTC	CASSKRALDSYEQYF
-	TRBV30	TRBJ1-1	few	TGTGCCTGGAGTGTGGGAGGGTTGAAGGGTGAAGCTTTCTTT	CAWSVGGLKGEAFF
TRBD1	TRBV9	TRBJ2-4	-	TGTGCCAGCAGCGTAGTGGCAGGGGGCATTCAGTACTTC	CASSVVAGGIQYF
TRBD1	TRBV6-1	TRBJ2-7	-	TGTGCCAGCACAACAGGGGGAGCCTACGAGCAGTACTTC	CASTTGGAYEQYF
-	TRBV6-5	TRBJ1-2	once	TGTGCCAGCAGTTACTTCAGACGGGGAGCTAACTATGGCTACACCTTC	CASSYFRRGANYGYTF
-	TRBV7-6	TRBJ2-6	-	TGTGCCAGCCGCTCAAGGGACACCTTTTCTGGGGCCAACGTCCTGACTTTC	CASRSRDTFSGANVLTF
-	TRBV5-1	TRBJ2-5	once	TGCGCCAGCAGACTAGGCACAGGGAACCAAGAGACCCAGTACTTC	CASRLGTGNQETQYF
-	TRBV7-9	TRBJ1-1	-	TGTGCCAGCAGCTATCATACTGAAGCTTTCTTT	CASSYHTEAFF
TRBD2	TRBV19	TRBJ2-1	few	TGTGCCAGTAGGGTGGGACTAGCGGGGGGCCCATGTGAGCAGTTCTTC	CASRVGLAGGPCEQFF
-	TRBV29-1	TRBJ2-3	-	TGCAGCCCTGGAAGTAGCCAGATCACAGATACGCAGTATTTT	CSPGSSQITDTQYF
TRBD1	TRBV2	TRBJ2-7	-	TGTGCCAGCAGACAGGACAGGACCTACGAGCAGTACTTC	CASRQDRTYEQYF
TRBD1	TRBV19	TRBJ1-5	-	TGTGCCAGTAGTCACAGGGGATACCAGCCCCAGCATTTT	CASSHRGYQPQHF
-	TRBV27	TRBJ2-5	-	TGTGCCAGCAGTTTCGGTCCCCTACGGGGAGAGACCCAGTACTTC	CASSFGPLRGETQYF
TRBD1	TRBV5-1	TRBJ1-1	-	TGCGCCAGCAGCCACCGACAGGGGAACACTGAAGCTTTCTTT	CASSHRQGNTEAFF
-	TRBV6-1	TRBJ1-1	-	TGTGCCAGCAGTTCGCCACTTGAGACTGAAGCTTTCTTT	CASSSPLETEAFF
TRBD1	TRBV9	TRBJ2-2	-	TGTGCCAGCAGCACTCGGGACAGGGTGTACACCGGGGAGCTGTTTTTT	CASSTRDRVYTGELFF
-	TRBV27	TRBJ1-1	-	TGTGCCAGCAGTTGGGGGGGAAACACTGAAGCTTTCTTT	CASSWGGNTEAFF
-	TRBV5-1	TRBJ2-1	once	TGCGCCAGCAGCTTGAGCGGGCACCTAAATGAGCAGTTCTTC	CASSLSGHLNEQFF
-	TRBV2	TRBJ1-1	-	TGTGCCAGCAGTCTAGGTCCCTCGCTGGGCACTGAAGCTTTCTTT	CASSLGPSLGTEAFF
-	TRBV19	TRBJ1-4	many	TGTGCCAGTACCAACAGGGTAACTAATGAAAAACTGTTTTTT	CASTNRVTNEKLFF
-	TRBV30	TRBJ2-1	-	TGTGCCTGGAGTGTCCCACAGTACAATGAGCAGTTCTTC	CAWSVPQYNEQFF
-	TRBV7-8	TRBJ2-7	-	TGTGCCAGCAGCTTAGAATCCAGGGATTCTAGTCCGCAGTACTTC	CASSLESRDSSPQYF
TRBD1	TRBV9	TRBJ2-7	-	TGTGCCAGCAGCGACCGGGGACAGGGGGGCCCCTACGAGCAGTACTTC	CASSDRGQGGPYEQYF
TRBD2	TRBV28	TRBJ2-3	few	TGTGCCAGCAGGCTCGGGGGGGCATCCGATACGCAGTATTTT	CASRLGGASDTQYF
TRBD1	TRBV5-4	TRBJ2-1	-	TGTGCCAGCACCCAGGGGACAGGGGATCGTAATGAGCAGTTCTTC	CASTQGTGDRNEQFF
TRBD1	TRBV19	TRBJ1-5	-	TGTGCCAGTGGGGGACAGGACAGCAATCAGCCCCAGCATTTT	CASGGQDSNQPQHF
TRBD2	TRBV5-1	TRBJ2-1	few	TGCGCCAGCAGCACCGGACTAGCGGGGGGTTACAATGAGCAGTTCTTC	CASSTGLAGGYNEQFF
-	TRBV19	TRBJ2-2	-	TGTGCCAGTTCTCGAGTGGTGTTCGGGGAGCTGTTTTTT	CASSRVVFGELFF
TRBD1	TRBV28	TRBJ1-2	-	TGTGCCAGCAGTCCTCCGGGACAGGGTTATGGCTACACCTTC	CASSPPGQGYGYTF
-	TRBV9	TRBJ2-1	-	TGTGCCAGCAGCGTAGCTAGCAGGGGAAGCAATGAGCAGTTCTTC	CASSVASRGSNEQFF
TRBD1	TRBV18	TRBJ2-7	few	TGTGCCAGCGTCCGGGACAGCTCCTACGAGCAGTACTTC	CASVRDSSYEQYF
TRBD1	TRBV28	TRBJ2-7	-	TGTGCCACCACGCCTGACAGGGTTCGCCCCTACGAGCAGTACTTC	CATTPDRVRPYEQYF